The rows below give T cell receptor beta chains drawn from one sample of a study of cytomegalovirus exposure and HLA in healthy donors. Libraries were prepared by immunoSEQ multiplex PCR; TCRdb keeps only in-frame clonotypes and omits some of them. The table includes 120,000 or so clones, 81% detected once. Specimen: PBMCs. The receptors shown here come from a man aged 18 to 29 in good health and CMV-seronegative. CDR3s include the opening cysteine and the closing phenylalanine or tryptophan. Each record gives: clone size, D gene, V gene, J gene, CDR3 protein. D genes are given only for firm matches. Clone size is not always given. Where it is, it says once, few, many or a class for expanded clones.

abundance: .; d_gene: TRBD1; v_gene: TRBV27; j_gene: TRBJ2-7; CDR3aa: CASSFGDSPSYEQYF
abundance: .; d_gene: .; v_gene: TRBV7-2; j_gene: TRBJ1-1; CDR3aa: CASSLWNVGDTEAFF
abundance: once; d_gene: .; v_gene: TRBV7-8; j_gene: TRBJ1-2; CDR3aa: CASSLGQPRLYGYTF
abundance: .; d_gene: TRBD1; v_gene: TRBV4-2; j_gene: TRBJ2-7; CDR3aa: CASSQRTGTYEQYF
abundance: .; d_gene: TRBD1; v_gene: TRBV14; j_gene: TRBJ1-2; CDR3aa: CASSQGGTGYYGYTF
abundance: .; d_gene: TRBD1; v_gene: TRBV18; j_gene: TRBJ2-7; CDR3aa: CASSPQGQATSEQYF
abundance: .; d_gene: TRBD1; v_gene: TRBV19; j_gene: TRBJ1-5; CDR3aa: CASSMEGASNQPQHF
abundance: .; d_gene: TRBD1; v_gene: TRBV2; j_gene: TRBJ2-2; CDR3aa: CASSRTGGWTGELFF
abundance: .; d_gene: .; v_gene: TRBV27; j_gene: TRBJ1-6; CDR3aa: CASSFGGTNSPLHF
abundance: .; d_gene: .; v_gene: TRBV16; j_gene: TRBJ2-6; CDR3aa: CASSQSEDGWANVLTF
abundance: few; d_gene: .; v_gene: TRBV5-8; j_gene: TRBJ1-1; CDR3aa: CASSRRGLNTEAFF
abundance: .; d_gene: .; v_gene: TRBV4-3; j_gene: TRBJ1-1; CDR3aa: CASSQEGGTEAFF
abundance: .; d_gene: TRBD1; v_gene: TRBV27; j_gene: TRBJ1-2; CDR3aa: CASRVMTNDRAYGYTF
abundance: .; d_gene: .; v_gene: TRBV7-2; j_gene: TRBJ1-1; CDR3aa: CASSLPGLNTEAFF
abundance: .; d_gene: .; v_gene: TRBV5-1; j_gene: TRBJ1-1; CDR3aa: CASSLGYGRVPEAFF
abundance: .; d_gene: .; v_gene: TRBV19; j_gene: TRBJ2-5; CDR3aa: CASSIDIGQGETQYF
abundance: .; d_gene: .; v_gene: TRBV6-6; j_gene: TRBJ1-1; CDR3aa: CASSYSEGSQAFF
abundance: few; d_gene: .; v_gene: TRBV6-5; j_gene: TRBJ1-2; CDR3aa: CASSSQIYYGYTF
abundance: few; d_gene: TRBD1; v_gene: TRBV5-1; j_gene: TRBJ2-5; CDR3aa: CASSLVGQGPETQYF
abundance: .; d_gene: TRBD1; v_gene: TRBV7-2; j_gene: TRBJ1-4; CDR3aa: CASSLGRTGGQEEKLFF
abundance: .; d_gene: TRBD1; v_gene: TRBV7-9; j_gene: TRBJ1-4; CDR3aa: CASSETGGLEKLFF
abundance: .; d_gene: .; v_gene: TRBV7-6; j_gene: TRBJ2-3; CDR3aa: CASSSRQAGTDTQYF
abundance: .; d_gene: .; v_gene: TRBV5-5; j_gene: TRBJ1-5; CDR3aa: CASSLGPGDQPQHF
abundance: .; d_gene: TRBD1; v_gene: TRBV7-8; j_gene: TRBJ1-1; CDR3aa: CASSLHRGTGVSITEAFF
abundance: .; d_gene: TRBD1; v_gene: TRBV7-9; j_gene: TRBJ1-5; CDR3aa: CASSSETGQREDQPQHF
abundance: .; d_gene: .; v_gene: TRBV13; j_gene: TRBJ2-3; CDR3aa: CASSSGHTDTQYF
abundance: .; d_gene: .; v_gene: TRBV15; j_gene: TRBJ1-5; CDR3aa: CATSRERVLSAYQPQHF
abundance: .; d_gene: TRBD1; v_gene: TRBV2; j_gene: TRBJ1-1; CDR3aa: CASRRTGDTEAFF
abundance: .; d_gene: .; v_gene: TRBV18; j_gene: TRBJ1-1; CDR3aa: CASSQSTAEAFF
abundance: .; d_gene: .; v_gene: TRBV12-5; j_gene: TRBJ1-5; CDR3aa: CASGLDSSNQPQHF
abundance: .; d_gene: .; v_gene: TRBV14; j_gene: TRBJ1-1; CDR3aa: CASSPRHLSMNTEAFF
abundance: .; d_gene: TRBD1; v_gene: TRBV6-5; j_gene: TRBJ2-7; CDR3aa: CASSLGGTGGAEQYF
abundance: .; d_gene: .; v_gene: TRBV6-6; j_gene: TRBJ1-2; CDR3aa: CASTRNREGVINTF
abundance: .; d_gene: TRBD1; v_gene: TRBV6-5; j_gene: TRBJ1-2; CDR3aa: CASSSPGTGIYGYTF
abundance: .; d_gene: .; v_gene: TRBV9; j_gene: TRBJ2-1; CDR3aa: CASSPSSSEQFF
abundance: .; d_gene: .; v_gene: TRBV7-9; j_gene: TRBJ1-1; CDR3aa: CSIQGLGVLF
abundance: .; d_gene: TRBD1; v_gene: TRBV6-1; j_gene: TRBJ2-7; CDR3aa: CASSRDRGFYEQYF
abundance: few; d_gene: .; v_gene: TRBV27; j_gene: TRBJ1-6; CDR3aa: CASSRSSYNSPLHF
abundance: few; d_gene: .; v_gene: TRBV10-3; j_gene: TRBJ1-1; CDR3aa: CAISPTGNTEAFF
abundance: .; d_gene: .; v_gene: TRBV7-7; j_gene: TRBJ2-7; CDR3aa: CASSLGRGSYEQYF
abundance: .; d_gene: TRBD2; v_gene: TRBV18; j_gene: TRBJ2-3; CDR3aa: CASSSTGDYTDTQYF
abundance: .; d_gene: TRBD1; v_gene: TRBV7-9; j_gene: TRBJ2-7; CDR3aa: CASSSPDRGYFSSYEQYF
abundance: few; d_gene: TRBD1; v_gene: TRBV2; j_gene: TRBJ1-4; CDR3aa: CASRWTGSFNEKLFF
abundance: .; d_gene: .; v_gene: TRBV7-8; j_gene: TRBJ2-7; CDR3aa: CASSLRDNSYEQYF
abundance: .; d_gene: .; v_gene: TRBV5-6; j_gene: TRBJ1-5; CDR3aa: CASSLVDNQPQHF
abundance: .; d_gene: .; v_gene: TRBV15; j_gene: TRBJ2-7; CDR3aa: CATSRRDGGRHEQYF
abundance: .; d_gene: TRBD1; v_gene: TRBV5-1; j_gene: TRBJ1-1; CDR3aa: CASSFDRDYDTEAFF
abundance: few; d_gene: .; v_gene: TRBV21-1; j_gene: TRBJ1-1; CDR3aa: CASNVPRQLGGSEAFF